The 9 T cell receptor beta chains given below trace back to one sample, sequenced in a study of T cells in Graves' hyperthyroidism and ophthalmopathy. Researchers amplified the TCR beta CDR3 regions from RNA transcripts. Carried out on the TCR CDR3, a first-round RT-PCR used the HTBI primer set. MiXCR, run by TCRdb on the multiplex PCR reads, gives a single entry per CDR3 protein. The repertoire holds some 510,000 distinct CDR3 sequences, with approximately 44% as singletons. Material for sequencing was peripheral blood or thyroid tissue (not recorded which). The receptors stem from a young woman with Graves' hyperthyroidism.

As to this clonotype: The DNA is left out, because the CDR3 cannot be placed on it with certainty; the CDR3 is given as TCRdb lists it. The CDR3 loop is CSADPLSAVLAQGGDGYTF. This chain uses TRBV20-1 with TRBJ1-2. The CDR3 adds up to 19 amino acids, both ends counted. Germline V gives CDR1 DFQATT, CDR2 SNEGSKA (reference sequence).

The gene calls are TRBV11-2 and TRBJ1-1; 7 nucleotides match TRBD1. The junction had 7 bases not matched to a gene; V was cut back by 5 bases and J by 4 bases. CDR1 and CDR2 from the germline V gene are SGHAT and FQNNGV. The CDR3 covers 14 residues. CDR3 residues: CASSLTTGSTEAFF. The CDR3 DNA reads as TGTGCCAGCAGCCTGACGACAGGGAGCACTGAAGCTTTCTTT.

Comments on this clonotype: In this CDR3 the conserved last residue, phenylalanine or tryptophan, is missing, so a read error is likely. The gene calls are TRBV2 and TRBJ1-1; 11 positions agree with TRBD1. The J segment lost 1 base and the V segment lost 8 bases, leaving 0 bases of the junction unmatched. The CDR3 runs to 13 residues. Germline CDR1 SNHLY, CDR2 FYNNEI. The CDR3 region is CASGTGGNTEAFL. CDR3 nucleotide sequence: TGTGCCAGCGGGACAGGGGGGAACACTGAAGCTTTCCTT.

This clonotype was counted only a few times. The CDR3 DNA is TGTGCCAGCAGCTTAGGACTAGCGGGACCGGGAGAGCAGTACTTC. Translating it yields CASSLGLAGPGEQYF. The genes are TRBV7-8 and TRBJ2-7; 11 bases map to TRBD2. The V gene's germline CDR1 is SGHVS and CDR2 FQNEAQ. The CDR3 runs to 15 residues. Trimming removed 1 base from V and 7 bases from J; junction bases left unmatched: 6.

The DNA for the CDR3 is TGTGCCACCAGCAGAGGGGCACGCCAAGAGACCCAGTACTTC. Translating it yields CATSRGARQETQYF. The gene calls are TRBV15 and TRBJ2-5; D is ambiguous. Looked up from germline, CDR1 is LNHNV and CDR2 is YYDKDF (reference sequence). The CDR3 is made up of 14 amino acids. Trimming removed 1 base at V and 1 base at J, with 7 bases between.

The V call is TRBV7-6, the J call TRBJ2-5, with 9 bases matching TRBD2. Losses at the gene ends were 11 bases for V and 3 bases for J; bases not matched to a gene: 7. Germline V gene lookup returns CDR1 SGHVS and CDR2 FNYEAQ. The length of the CDR3 is 13 residues. The CDR3 region is CAWTSVLKETQYF. The CDR3 DNA follows: TGTGCCTGGACTAGCGTTTTGAAAGAGACCCAGTACTTC.

The chain combines TRBV20-1 with TRBJ1-1; weak D call: TRBD1 (5 bases). This CDR3 is 14 amino acids long. Trimming took off 5 bases at V and 0 bases at J, with 13 bases between the two ends. Looked up from germline, CDR1 is DFQATT and CDR2 is SNEGSKA (reference sequence). CDR3 DNA sequence: TGCAGTGCTCGGCGGGGCTTCATGAACACTGAAGCTTTCTTT. It specifies CSARRGFMNTEAFF.

This clonotype was seen just once. The CDR3 DNA sequence: TGTGCCAGTAGTGACAGGGGAACGAACACTGAAGCTTTCTTT. It yields the protein CASSDRGTNTEAFF. The rearrangement uses TRBV19 and TRBJ1-1, with 8 bases identical to TRBD1. Germline lookup yields CDR1 LNHDA and CDR2 SQIVND (reference sequence). This CDR3 is built from 14 residues. Germline trimming cut 5 bases from V and 1 base from J; bases unmatched to any gene: 3.

This rearrangement joins TRBV6-5 to TRBJ2-7; D not resolved. Deletions cut 2 bases from V and 2 bases from J, with 10 bases between. The CDR3 covers 14 residues. Germline loops: CDR1 MNHEY, CDR2 SVGAGI. The CDR3 nucleotides read TGTGCCAGCAGTTACGAGACTGGTACCTACGAGCAGTACTTC. Translation gives CASSYETGTYEQYF.